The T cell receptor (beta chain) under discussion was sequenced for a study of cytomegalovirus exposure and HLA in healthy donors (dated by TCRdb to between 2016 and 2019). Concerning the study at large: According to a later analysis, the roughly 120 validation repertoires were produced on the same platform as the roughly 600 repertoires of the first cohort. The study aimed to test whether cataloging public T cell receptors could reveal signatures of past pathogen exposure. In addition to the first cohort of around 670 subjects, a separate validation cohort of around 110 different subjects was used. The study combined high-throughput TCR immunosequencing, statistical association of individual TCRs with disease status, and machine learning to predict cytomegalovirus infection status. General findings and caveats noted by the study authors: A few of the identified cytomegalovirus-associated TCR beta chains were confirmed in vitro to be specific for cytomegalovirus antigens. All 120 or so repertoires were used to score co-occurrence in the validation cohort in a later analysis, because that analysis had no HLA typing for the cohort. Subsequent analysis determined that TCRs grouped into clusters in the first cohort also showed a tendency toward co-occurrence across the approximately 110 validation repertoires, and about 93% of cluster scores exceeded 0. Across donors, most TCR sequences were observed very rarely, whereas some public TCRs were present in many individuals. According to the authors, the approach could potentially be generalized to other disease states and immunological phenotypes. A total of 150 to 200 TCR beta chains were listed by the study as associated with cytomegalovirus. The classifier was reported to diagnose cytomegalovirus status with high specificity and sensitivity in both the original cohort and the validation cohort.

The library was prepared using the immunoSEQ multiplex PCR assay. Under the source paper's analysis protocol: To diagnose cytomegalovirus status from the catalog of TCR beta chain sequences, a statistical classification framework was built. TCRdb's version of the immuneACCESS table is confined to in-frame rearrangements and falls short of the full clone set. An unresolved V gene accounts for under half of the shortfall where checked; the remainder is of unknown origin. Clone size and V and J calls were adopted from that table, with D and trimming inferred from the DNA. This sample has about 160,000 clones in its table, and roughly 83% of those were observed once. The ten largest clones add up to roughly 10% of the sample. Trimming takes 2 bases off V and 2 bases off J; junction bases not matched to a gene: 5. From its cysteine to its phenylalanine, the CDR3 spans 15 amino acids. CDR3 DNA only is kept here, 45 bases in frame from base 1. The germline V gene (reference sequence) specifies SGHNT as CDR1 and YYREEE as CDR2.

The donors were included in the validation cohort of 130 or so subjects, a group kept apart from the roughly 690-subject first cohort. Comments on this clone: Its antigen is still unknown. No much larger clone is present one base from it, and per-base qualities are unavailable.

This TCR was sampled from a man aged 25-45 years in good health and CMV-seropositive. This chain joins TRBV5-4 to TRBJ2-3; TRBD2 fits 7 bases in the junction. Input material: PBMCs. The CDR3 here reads CASSFGAGHTDTQYF. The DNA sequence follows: TGTGCCAGCAGCTTCGGAGCGGGGCACACAGATACGCAGTATTTT.